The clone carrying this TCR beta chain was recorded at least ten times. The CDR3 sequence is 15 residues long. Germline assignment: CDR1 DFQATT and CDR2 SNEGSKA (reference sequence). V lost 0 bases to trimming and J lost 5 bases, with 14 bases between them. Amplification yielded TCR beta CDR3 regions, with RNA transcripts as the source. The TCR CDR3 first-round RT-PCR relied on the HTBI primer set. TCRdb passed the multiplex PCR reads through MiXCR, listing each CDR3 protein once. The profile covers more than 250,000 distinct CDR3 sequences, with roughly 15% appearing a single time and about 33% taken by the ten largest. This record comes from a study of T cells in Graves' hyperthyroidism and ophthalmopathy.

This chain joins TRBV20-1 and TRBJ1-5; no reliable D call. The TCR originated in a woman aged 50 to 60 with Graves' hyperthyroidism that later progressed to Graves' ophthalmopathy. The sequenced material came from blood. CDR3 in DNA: TGCAGTGCTAGAGATGCACAGCTCAGCGATCAGCCCCAGCATTTT. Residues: CSARDAQLSDQPQHF.